The 22 T cell receptor beta chains below all came from one sample that was sequenced in a study of tumor and adjacent non-tumor tissue in lung cancer. Three rounds of nested PCR, following a modified ARM-PCR protocol, produced the TCRbeta library. One entry per CDR3 protein results from TCRdb running MiXCR on the multiplex PCR reads. This sample has approximately 47,000 distinct CDR3 sequences, with less than 70% found just once. The template was RNA from unsorted bulk tissue. Distant lung tissue was collected more than 3 cm away from the tumor edge. What was sequenced was distant non-tumor lung tissue. The source is a woman in her sixties or seventies with non-small cell lung cancer.

On this clonotype: A junction end diverges from the germline sequence, so it may reflect a read error. This chain joins TRBV7-3 and TRBJ2-2; the match to TRBD2 covers 10 bases. The CDR3 length is 17 residues. The germline V gene has CDR1 SGHTA and CDR2 FQGTGA. This CDR3 is CASSLTHSGRNIGELFF. The CDR3 DNA reads as TGTGCCAGCAGCTTAACCCATAGCGGGAGGAACATCGGGGAACTGTTTTTT.

The sample holds a few counts of this clonotype. Without the conserved terminal phenylalanine or tryptophan, this CDR3 likely stems from a read error. In DNA, the CDR3 is TGCAGCGTTGGACTCGGGAGCCACTACGAGCAGTACCTC. Protein sequence: CSVGLGSHYEQYL. The gene calls are TRBV29-1 and TRBJ2-7, with a possible D match to TRBD2 (6 bases). V was pared by 4 bases and J by 3 bases, with 13 bases between. The V gene's germline CDR1 is SQVTM and CDR2 ANQGSEA. The CDR3 runs to 13 residues.

For this clonotype: One end of the junction varies from germline; a read error may be responsible. The V call is TRBV6-5, the J call TRBJ2-6; D tentatively fits TRBD1 or TRBD2 (5 bases each). Germline V lookup: CDR1 MNHEY, CDR2 SVGAGI. The CDR3 is 16 residues long. CDR3 amino acids: CASNYSMDSGANVLTF. CDR3 sequence (DNA): TGTGCCAGCAATTACTCGATGGACTCTGGGGCCAACGTCTTGACATTC.

This clonotype was recorded many times. For the CDR3, the DNA is TGCGCCAGCAGCTTGAGGGGGCCCAGCACTGAAGCTTTCTTT. It translates to CASSLRGPSTEAFF. The chain uses TRBV5-1 and TRBJ1-1, with 7 bases lining up with TRBD1. J lost 4 bases, V lost 1 base, and 4 bases had no gene match. Germline V gene sequence: CDR1 SGHRS, CDR2 YFSETQ. This CDR3 region has 14 residues.

This clonotype was observed at least ten times. The rearrangement uses TRBV20-1 and TRBJ1-4, with D possibly TRBD1 on 5 matching bases. Germline V gene sequence: CDR1 DFQATT, CDR2 SNEGSKA (reference sequence). This CDR3 is 16 amino acids long. Trimming removed 3 bases from V and 2 bases from J, with 16 bases in between. CDR3 DNA: TGCAGTGCTAGGGGGACGGAGGGGTCCACTAATGAAAAACTGTTTTTT. Its translation: CSARGTEGSTNEKLFF.

Comments on this clonotype: At one of its ends the junction is not consistent with the germline gene, which may arise from a read error. V is TRBV12-3 or TRBV12-4 and J is TRBJ2-6; 10 positions agree with TRBD1. This CDR3 contains 17 residues. The CDR3 DNA sequence: TGTGCCAACAGTCCGGGACAGGGGCGATCTGGGGCCAACGTCCTGATTTTC. This sequence encodes CANSPGQGRSGANVLIF.

V gene TRBV4-1 combines with J gene TRBJ2-1; 7 bases line up with TRBD2. J lost 9 bases, V lost 0 bases, and 11 bases had no gene match. The CDR3 runs 16 residues. Germline V CDR1 and CDR2: MGHRA, YSYEKL. The CDR3 DNA is TGCGCCAGCAGCCAAGAGGCTAGCGGAAATATGGGTGAGCAGTTCTTC. Amino acid sequence: CASSQEASGNMGEQFF.

A remark on this clonotype: Mismatch with germline at one junction end may stem from a read error. V and J are TRBV6-1 and TRBJ2-3; 8 nucleotides line up with TRBD2. Germline loops: CDR1 MNHNS, CDR2 SASEGT. The CDR3 has 16 amino acids. Here the CDR3 DNA reads TGTGCCAGCAGTGAATTACTAGCGGAAGGCACAGATACGCACTATTTT. Amino acids: CASSELLAEGTDTHYF.

This clonotype was seen many times. This sequence joins TRBV5-5 and TRBJ2-1; 8 bases align to TRBD1. CDR3 length equals 13 residues. Germline loops: CDR1 SGHKS, CDR2 YYEKEE (reference sequence). The V segment lost 2 bases and the J segment 15 bases; nucleotides outside the gene matches: 10. CDR3 nucleotide sequence: TGTGCCAGCAGCTTCCCAGGGGGCGAATCGTGGTTCTTC. It encodes CASSFPGGESWFF.

This clonotype was recorded only once. The rearrangement joins TRBV5-5 to TRBJ2-7, with D perhaps matching TRBD2 (5 bases). The CDR3 extends over 14 amino acids. Germline V lookup: CDR1 SGHKS, CDR2 YYEKEE (reference sequence). The V and J ends lost 3 bases and 3 bases respectively, with 13 bases between them. CDR3 in DNA: TGTGCCAGCAGCTCGGACCGGGGTGACTACGAGCAGTACTTC. It codes for CASSSDRGDYEQYF.

This chain uses TRBV7-3 with TRBJ2-1; D not resolved. There are 15 residues in the CDR3. Per the germline V gene, CDR1 is SGHTA and CDR2 is FQGTGA. Deletions cut 1 base from V and 7 bases from J, with 14 bases between. CDR3 nucleotide sequence: TGTGCCAGCAGCTTAAGGAACGACTGTGTGAATGAGCAGTTCTTC. This gives the protein CASSLRNDCVNEQFF. The whole variable domain, remainder taken from reference TRBV7-3 and TRBJ2-1, is GAGVSQTPSNKVTEKGKYVELRCDPISGHTALYWYRQSLGQGPEFLIYFQGTGAADDSGLPNDRFFAVRPEGSVSTLKIQRTERGDSAVYLCASSLRNDCVNEQFFGPGTRLTVL.

This clonotype has just one count. A read error is possible here, since a much larger clone lies one base away. The gene calls are TRBV4-1 and TRBJ1-1; the D is unclear. CDR1 and CDR2 (germline): MGHRA, YSYEKL. This CDR3 is 15 amino acids long. CDR3 sequence (DNA): TGCGCCAGCTGCCAATCTGGCGAACAGAACACTGAAGCTTTCTTT. It encodes CASCQSGEQNTEAFF.

Turning to this clonotype: The junction differs from germline at one of its ends, possibly a read error. The chain links TRBV5-1 to TRBJ2-5; the D call may be TRBD1 or TRBD2 (5 bases each). The CDR3 runs 15 residues. Germline-derived CDR1 and CDR2 are SGHRS and YFSETQ. CDR3 DNA sequence: TGCGCCAGCAGCTTGGGGTCGGTGACACAAGGGACCAAGTACTTC. Translation gives CASSLGSVTQGTKYF.

This clonotype was counted a few times. A read error may explain this, as a much larger clone is one base away. The chain employs TRBV28 and TRBJ1-2; D gene uncertain. This CDR3 region has 10 residues. CDR1 and CDR2 (germline): MDHEN, SYDVKM. CDR3: CVSRSIGYTF. In DNA form, the CDR3 reads TGTGTCAGCAGGTCTATCGGCTACACCTTC.

Points on this clonotype: A much larger clone lies a single base off, so this may be a read error. The V and J genes are TRBV7-8 and TRBJ1-1, with 9 bases that match TRBD1. CDR3 length: 13 amino acids. The V gene's germline CDR1 is SGHVS and CDR2 FQNEAQ. The CDR3 nucleotides read TGTGCCAGCAGCTTAACGGGGGACAGGGAAGTTTTCTTT. This codes for CASSLTGDREVFF.

The gene calls are TRBV20-1 and TRBJ2-3; D is possibly TRBD2 (6 bases). This CDR3 spans 18 amino acids. The germline V gene has CDR1 DFQATT and CDR2 SNEGSKA (reference sequence). V shed 1 base and J shed 5 bases, with 25 bases lying between them. This CDR3 reads CSARGKRANGYTGDTQYF. CDR3 in DNA: TGCAGTGCTAGAGGAAAGCGGGCTAACGGATATACCGGAGATACGCAGTATTTT.

Written as DNA, the CDR3 is TGTGCCAGCAGCGAAGCCGAGTCCAAAAACATTCAGTACTTC. As protein: CASSEAESKNIQYF. This chain joins TRBV13 and TRBJ2-4, with unresolved D. Germline V lookup: CDR1 PRHDT, CDR2 FYEKMQ (reference sequence). Trimming stripped 5 bases from V and 2 bases from J, with 10 bases between. The CDR3 length is 14 residues.

To note about this clonotype: Relative to the germline gene, one junction end is altered; a read error may explain this. The chain combines TRBV12-3 or TRBV12-4 with TRBJ2-1, with D perhaps matching TRBD1 (6 bases). The CDR3 is 13 amino acids. CDR3 amino acids: CASRGTGNNEQFF. The CDR3 region has the DNA TGTGCCAGCAGGGGCACAGGGAACAATGAACAGTTCTTC.

Remarks on this clonotype: Germline is not matched at one junction end, which may reflect a read error. The chain joins TRBV6-2 or TRBV6-3 to TRBJ2-7; D call uncertain. The CDR3 loop spans 14 amino acids. Germline V lookup: CDR1 MNHEY, CDR2 SVGEGT. CDR3 bases: TGTACCAGCAGTTCCCTCTCAAACTCCTACGAGCAGTACTTC. It encodes CTSSSLSNSYEQYF.

This chain joins TRBV29-1 and TRBJ2-7; D uncertain. Trimming removed 5 bases from V and 4 bases from J, with 15 bases in between. The CDR3 has 13 amino acids. In germline, CDR1 is SQVTM, CDR2 ANQGSEA. CDR3 protein: CSVLASGKYEQYF. The CDR3 nucleotides are TGCAGCGTTCTCGCCAGTGGGAAGTACGAGCAGTACTTC.

This clonotype was counted many times. The V gene is TRBV6-2 or TRBV6-3, the J gene TRBJ2-1, with 13 positions matching TRBD2. V lost 8 bases to trimming and J lost 7 bases; unmatched junction nucleotides: 8. This CDR3 spans 15 amino acids. Germline V CDR1 and CDR2: MNHEY, SVGEGT. CDR3 DNA sequence: TGTGCCAGCCGCGGGACTAGCGGGATAGGTAATGAGCAGTTCTTC. Translated: CASRGTSGIGNEQFF.

This clonotype has ten or more counts. This chain links TRBV4-1 with TRBJ1-1; TRBD1 matches at 8 bases. The CDR3 has 14 amino acids. J was trimmed by 2 bases and V by 5 bases; bases with no gene match: 4. Germline CDR1 reads MGHRA; CDR2 reads YSYEKL. DNA for the CDR3: TGCGCCAGCAGCTTCCAGGGGGCTAACACTGAAGCTTTCTTT. Its protein product is CASSFQGANTEAFF.